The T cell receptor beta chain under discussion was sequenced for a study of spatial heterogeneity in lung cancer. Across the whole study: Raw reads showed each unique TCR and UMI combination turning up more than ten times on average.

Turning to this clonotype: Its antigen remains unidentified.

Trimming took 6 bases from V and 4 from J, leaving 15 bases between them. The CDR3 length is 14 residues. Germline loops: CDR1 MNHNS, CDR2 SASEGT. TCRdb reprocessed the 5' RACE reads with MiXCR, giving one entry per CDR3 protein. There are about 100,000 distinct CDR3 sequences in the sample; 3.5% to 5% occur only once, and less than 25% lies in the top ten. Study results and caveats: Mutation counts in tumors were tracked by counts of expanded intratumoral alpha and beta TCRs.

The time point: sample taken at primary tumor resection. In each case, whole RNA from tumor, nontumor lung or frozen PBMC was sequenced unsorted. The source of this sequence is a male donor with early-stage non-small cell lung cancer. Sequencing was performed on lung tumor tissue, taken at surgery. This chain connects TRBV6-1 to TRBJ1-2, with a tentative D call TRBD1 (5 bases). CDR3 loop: CASRATGLSYGYTF. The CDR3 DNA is TGTGCCAGCAGAGCTACAGGTCTCAGCTATGGCTACACCTTC.